Here is one T cell receptor beta chain with its context. Its antigen is currently unknown. This CDR3 region has 15 residues. V trimming: 3 bases; J trimming: 9 bases; junction bases outside the gene matches: 11. Germline V gene data show CDR1 as MDHEN and CDR2 as SYDVKM. These data originate in a study of OX40 agonist ivuxolimab in advanced cancers. Using immunoSEQ multiplex PCR, the repertoire was profiled, and TCRdb retains in-frame clones only, with some absent. The sample shows 26,000 or so clones, 70% to 90% of them seen only once. Study results and limitations: Low clonal expansion, among the lowest seen, marked partial responders at 0.1-3.0 mg/kg.

This clonotype was sampled from an adult with an advanced solid tumor such as melanoma, head and neck, liver or kidney cancer. Here the sequenced sample was CD4+ or CD8+ T cells sorted from blood, taken in a trial of the OX40 agonist ivuxolimab. The gene calls are TRBV28 and TRBJ2-1, with 7 bases lining up with TRBD2. The CDR3 nucleotides are TGTGCCAGCAGTTTGTCCGGGAGGAGGGACGGTGAGCAGTTCTTC. It translates to CASSLSGRRDGEQFF.